This is a list of T cell receptor beta chains from one sample in a study of OX40 agonist ivuxolimab in advanced cancers. The assay was immunoSEQ multiplex PCR, and TCRdb's table has in-frame clones only and misses some. This sample carries 50,000 to 65,000 clones, more than 80% of them seen once, and the ten largest clones take about 0.69%. The sequenced sample was CD4+ or CD8+ T cells sorted from blood, obtained in a trial of the OX40 agonist ivuxolimab. The source is an adult with an advanced solid tumor such as melanoma, head and neck, liver or kidney cancer. CDR3s include the opening cysteine and the closing phenylalanine or tryptophan. A D gene is named only where the DNA matches it firmly. Clone size is stated in some rows and not others, as once, few, many or a class when expanded.

v_gene	j_gene	d_gene	abundance	CDR3aa	CDR3nt
TRBV5-1	TRBJ2-3	TRBD1	few	CASSLGGARDTQYF	TGCGCCAGCAGCTTAGGGGGCGCCCGGGATACGCAGTATTTT
TRBV5-6	TRBJ2-5	TRBD2	NA	CASSLNSGARETQYF	TGTGCCAGCAGCTTAAATAGCGGGGCTCGAGAGACCCAGTACTTC
TRBV6-5	TRBJ1-1	NA	few	CASPRALSDTEAFF	TGTGCCAGCCCGAGGGCCCTGAGCGACACTGAAGCTTTCTTT
TRBV5-1	TRBJ2-5	TRBD1	NA	CASSPGTVQETQYF	TGCGCCAGCAGCCCAGGGACAGTCCAAGAGACCCAGTACTTC
TRBV19	TRBJ1-5	TRBD1	NA	CASSLDRGYQPQHF	TGTGCCAGTAGCCTCGACAGGGGTTATCAGCCCCAGCATTTT
TRBV18	TRBJ2-3	TRBD1	NA	CASSPETGSSNTQYF	TGTGCCAGCTCACCAGAGACAGGGTCATCGAATACGCAGTATTTT
TRBV20-1	TRBJ2-2	NA	NA	CSAIRTGELFF	TGCAGTGCTATTAGGACCGGGGAGCTGTTTTTT
TRBV6-5	TRBJ2-2	NA	medium-sized	CASSYSSLMGPGELFF	TGTGCCAGCAGTTACTCTAGTTTAATGGGACCCGGGGAGCTGTTTTTT
TRBV6-6	TRBJ1-3	NA	NA	CASTPRPSSGNTIYF	TGTGCCAGCACCCCCCGGCCCAGTTCTGGAAACACCATATATTTT
TRBV7-2	TRBJ2-5	TRBD2	NA	CASSQSSGGYQETQYF	TGTGCCAGCAGCCAATCTAGCGGGGGATACCAAGAGACCCAGTACTTC
TRBV6-1	TRBJ2-5	NA	NA	CASNTRGETQYF	TGTGCCAGCAATACAAGGGGGGAGACCCAGTACTTC
TRBV5-6	TRBJ2-2	TRBD1	NA	CASSFLTGDTGELFF	TGTGCCAGCAGCTTCCTGACAGGGGACACCGGGGAGCTGTTTTTT
TRBV5-4	TRBJ1-2	NA	NA	CASSLAGSYGYTF	TGTGCCAGCAGCTTGGCGGGGTCCTATGGCTACACCTTC
TRBV5-4	TRBJ2-7	NA	once	CASSFMGYEQYF	TGTGCCAGCAGCTTCATGGGGTACGAGCAGTACTTC
TRBV11-2	TRBJ1-5	TRBD1	NA	CASSLVAGGHQPQHF	TGTGCCAGCAGCTTAGTGGCAGGGGGCCATCAGCCCCAGCATTTT
TRBV11-3	TRBJ2-3	NA	NA	CASSPVADTQYF	TGTGCCAGCAGCCCGGTGGCAGATACGCAGTATTTT
TRBV6-1	TRBJ1-1	NA	NA	CASSDLSSMNTEAFF	TGTGCCAGCAGTGACTTGTCTTCTATGAACACTGAAGCTTTCTTT
TRBV4-1	TRBJ1-3	TRBD1	NA	CASSQVQGAVGTIYF	TGCGCCAGCAGCCAAGTACAGGGGGCGGTTGGCACCATATATTTT
TRBV4-2	TRBJ2-1	TRBD1	NA	CASSQVRTGSVNEQFF	TGTGCCAGCAGCCAAGTCCGGACAGGGTCCGTCAATGAGCAGTTCTTC
TRBV10-1	TRBJ1-2	TRBD1	NA	CASSEGQGLRYGYTF	TGCGCCAGCAGTGAAGGACAGGGACTCCGCTATGGCTACACCTTC
TRBV5-4	TRBJ2-7	NA	few	CASGHSGSSYEQYF	TGTGCCAGTGGGCATTCAGGGAGCTCCTACGAGCAGTACTTC
TRBV5-6	TRBJ1-5	NA	NA	CASSRLGESNQPQHF	TGTGCCAGCAGTCGCCTGGGGGAGAGCAATCAGCCCCAGCATTTT
TRBV5-3	TRBJ2-1	NA	NA	CARKGGTGPSYNEQFF	TGTGCCAGAAAAGGGGGAACAGGGCCCTCCTACAATGAGCAGTTCTTC
TRBV6-1	TRBJ2-5	NA	once	CASSEAQGLGQVDTQYF	TGTGCCAGCAGTGAAGCGCAAGGATTGGGACAAGTGGATACCCAGTACTTC
TRBV7-9	TRBJ1-2	TRBD1	NA	CASSPPGQGVDGYTF	TGTGCCAGCAGCCCACCGGGACAGGGGGTAGATGGCTACACCTTC
TRBV2	TRBJ2-7	NA	once	CASAGQFTYEQYF	TGTGCCAGCGCGGGACAGTTTACCTACGAGCAGTACTTC
TRBV19	TRBJ1-4	TRBD1	NA	CASSMDRVGEKLFF	TGTGCCAGTAGTATGGACAGGGTTGGTGAAAAACTGTTTTTT
TRBV25-1	TRBJ2-3	NA	NA	CASSGSPGDTQYF	TGTGCCAGCAGTGGTTCCCCGGGGGATACGCAGTATTTT
TRBV2	TRBJ2-3	NA	NA	CASSRGLRGADTQYF	TGTGCCAGCAGTAGGGGCCTGAGGGGCGCAGATACGCAGTATTTT
TRBV12-1	TRBJ2-7	NA	NA	CASSRNPGTGIYEQYF	TGTGCCAGCAGCCGGAACCCCGGGACAGGGATCTACGAGCAGTACTTC
TRBV4-1	TRBJ2-7	TRBD1	few	CASSPAGQQGTYEQYF	TGCGCCAGCAGCCCGGCTGGTCAACAGGGGACCTACGAGCAGTACTTC
TRBV12-5	TRBJ1-2	NA	NA	CASGLVSRDGYTF	TGTGCTAGTGGTTTGGTATCCCGGGATGGCTACACCTTC
TRBV7-6	TRBJ1-1	NA	NA	CASSSPSNTEAFF	TGTGCCAGCAGCTCTCCGTCGAACACTGAAGCTTTCTTT
TRBV6-1	TRBJ1-1	TRBD1	once	CASNRGVGTEAFF	TGTGCCAGCAACAGGGGGGTGGGCACTGAAGCTTTCTTT
TRBV18	TRBJ1-5	NA	NA	CASSPGGGAGASDQPQHF	TGTGCCAGCTCACCGGGGGGCGGCGCGGGGGCCTCAGATCAGCCCCAGCATTTT
TRBV19	TRBJ2-2	TRBD2	NA	CASSIPLAGVGAGELFF	TGTGCCAGTAGTATCCCCCTAGCGGGGGTAGGGGCCGGGGAGCTGTTTTTT
TRBV10-3	TRBJ2-1	NA	NA	CAISDPGTPGYNEQFF	TGTGCCATCAGTGATCCCGGAACCCCCGGCTACAATGAGCAGTTCTTC
TRBV7-3	TRBJ2-5	TRBD2	few	CASREGAGETQYF	TGTGCCAGCAGGGAGGGAGCGGGGGAGACCCAGTACTTC
TRBV7-7	TRBJ1-4	NA	NA	CASSLSAGTTEKLFF	TGTGCCAGCAGCTTATCGGCAGGGACGACAGAAAAACTGTTTTTT
TRBV28	TRBJ1-2	NA	NA	CASSGHSPLNYGYTF	TGTGCCAGCAGCGGCCACAGTCCCTTAAACTATGGCTACACCTTC
TRBV5-1	TRBJ2-5	TRBD2	NA	CASSLVPSGGGQETQYF	TGCGCCAGCAGCTTGGTCCCTAGCGGGGGGGGCCAAGAGACCCAGTACTTC